Given below is one TCR beta chain in context. Its antigen is not known. Preparation of the TCRbeta library used unique molecular identifiers. TCRdb fed the PCR reads into MiXCR, producing one record per CDR3 protein. The sample lists fewer than 250,000 distinct CDR3 sequences, approximately 19% seen once, with around 45% in the top ten. This sample was included in a study of T-cell reconstitution after alpha-beta-depleted transplantation in children. Study-wide points: There were reportedly several hundred expanded graft clones from which alpha-beta T cells came about two months after transplant. Surviving thymic progenitors and recipient T cells were the source of high TCRbeta diversity at day 60 in some patients.

Looked up from germline, CDR1 is SEHNR and CDR2 is FQNEAQ (reference sequence). The CDR3 totals 16 residues. Trimming at V came to 4 bases and at J to 4 bases, leaving 10 bases not matched to a gene. This TCR came from a male patient aged 2-15 years who had a stem cell transplant for acute lymphoblastic leukemia, so the T cells may come from the graft donor. Sequencing was performed on PBMCs, mostly from graft donor cells, taken 360 days after TCRalphabeta/CD19-depleted stem cell transplant. The V call is TRBV7-9, the J call TRBJ2-3; 8 bases align to TRBD2. The CDR3 DNA is TGTGCCAGCAGCTCAAGGCCGGGACTAGGGGCAGATACGCAGTATTTT. Protein sequence: CASSSRPGLGADTQYF.